A single sample is the source of the 12 T cell receptor beta chains below, sequenced in a study of Ad26.COV2.S vaccination and SARS-CoV-2 variants. TCRdb's copy holds only in-frame clones and misses some; the assay was immunoSEQ multiplex PCR. The table lists some 410,000 clones, about nine tenths of them singletons. Regarding treatment: around 19 received Ad26.COV2.S at low or high dose, single or two shots; 5 received placebo; per-sample allocation not given. All samples were drawn on day 63, counting from the first vaccine or placebo injection. The input for sequencing was peripheral blood, taken in a trial of Ad26.COV2.S vaccine versus placebo. The origin of the receptors is a person aged 18-65 years who received the Ad26.COV2.S COVID-19 vaccine or a placebo.

This rearrangement joins TRBV19 to TRBJ1-1; D is undetermined. Trimming cost V 3 bases and J 7 bases, with 15 bases left between them. The CDR3 length is 14 residues. The germline V gene encodes CDR1 LNHDA and CDR2 SQIVND (reference sequence). CDR3 region: CASSILGIPLEAFF. The CDR3, as DNA: TGTGCCAGTAGTATCTTGGGGATTCCCCTTGAAGCTTTCTTT.

To note about this clone: An end of the junction differs from the germline gene, which may be a read error. The gene calls are TRBV2 and TRBJ2-5; D is unclear. This CDR3 has 11 residues. CDR1 and CDR2 from the germline V gene are SNHLY and FYNNEI. CDR3 nucleotide sequence: TGTGCCAGCGGTGATCGAGAGACCCAGTACTTC. Translating it yields CASGDRETQYF.

CDR3 amino acids: CASSLLGAAPPGLGETQYF. CDR3 bases: TGTGCCAGCAGTTTATTAGGTGCCGCTCCACCGGGACTAGGGGAGACCCAGTACTTC. The chain combines TRBV27 with TRBJ2-5, with TRBD2 matching over 8 bases. CDR3 length: 19 amino acids. The V and J ends lost 1 base and 5 bases, in that order; junction bases with no gene match: 18. Germline loops: CDR1 MNHEY, CDR2 SMNVEV (reference sequence).

The chain combines TRBV16 with TRBJ1-1, with a possible D match to TRBD1 (5 bases). This CDR3 spans 15 amino acids. Germline V gene data show CDR1 as KGHSY and CDR2 as FQNENV. The germline V and J ends were trimmed by 2 bases and 1 base, with 11 bases remaining between them. CDR3 sequence reads: CASSQGVGENTEAFF. For the CDR3, the DNA is TGTGCCAGCAGCCAAGGGGTGGGGGAGAACACTGAAGCTTTCTTT.

This clone was seen a single time. This rearrangement joins TRBV10-2 to TRBJ1-2, with D hard to call. The ends were cut back, 3 bases at V and 5 bases at J, with 10 bases in the middle. The CDR3 is 13 amino acids. Per the germline V gene, CDR1 is WSHSY and CDR2 is SAAADI. The chain's CDR3 is CASSDELLYGYTF. The CDR3 DNA reads as TGCGCCAGCAGTGATGAGTTACTATATGGCTACACCTTC.

The CDR3 nucleotides are TGTGCCAGCAGAACACTTGGACTAGCGGGCAATGAGCAGTTCTTC. It encodes CASRTLGLAGNEQFF. V is TRBV27 and J is TRBJ2-1; 11 bases fit TRBD2. V trimming: 6 bases; J trimming: 6 bases; junction bases outside the gene matches: 7. From germline, CDR1 is MNHEY and CDR2 SMNVEV (reference sequence). This CDR3 contains 15 residues.

This clone was counted a single time. This chain uses TRBV30 with TRBJ2-3, with unresolved D. CDR1 GTSNPN and CDR2 SVGIG come from the germline V gene (reference sequence). There are 14 residues in the CDR3. V lost 2 bases, J lost 1 base, and 10 bases lay in between. CDR3 coding DNA: TGTGCCTGGAGTTCGGATTTTCGCACAGATACGCAGTATTTT. This translates into CAWSSDFRTDTQYF.

The rearrangement links TRBV5-1 to TRBJ2-3; TRBD2 agrees at 7 bases. There are 18 residues in the CDR3. The germline CDR1 and CDR2 sequences are SGHRS and YFSETQ. Germline trimming cut 0 bases from V and 0 bases from J; bases unmatched to any gene: 10. The CDR3 DNA is TGCGCCAGCAGCTTGGCCAGGGAGGGTGAGTCTAGCACAGATACGCAGTATTTT. This sequence encodes CASSLAREGESSTDTQYF. Full variable domain (rest looked up from reference TRBV5-1 and TRBJ2-3): KAGVTQTPRYLIKTRGQQVTLSCSPISGHRSVSWYQQTPGQGLQFLFEYFSETQRNKGNFPGRFSGRQFSNSRSEMNVSTLELGDSALYLCASSLAREGESSTDTQYFGPGTRLTVL.

This chain links TRBV6-1 with TRBJ2-3; no clear D. Trimming left V 3 bases short and J 4 bases short, with 2 bases between. Per germline, CDR1 MNHNS and CDR2 SASEGT. The CDR3 runs 11 residues. CDR3 region: CASSEADTQYF. The CDR3, as DNA: TGTGCCAGCAGTGAGGCAGATACGCAGTATTTT.

The chain couples TRBV7-9 to TRBJ1-4; D may be TRBD1 (5 bases). Germline assignment: CDR1 SEHNR and CDR2 FQNEAQ (reference sequence). The CDR3 extends over 13 amino acids. The germline V and J ends were trimmed by 0 bases and 8 bases, with 7 bases remaining between them. The CDR3 sequence is CASSLAQGEKLFF. In nucleotides, the CDR3 is TGTGCCAGCAGCTTAGCGCAGGGAGAAAAACTGTTTTTT.

The DNA of the CDR3 is TGTGCCAGTAAGACAGGGTCCCAAGAGACCCAGTACTTC. Translation: CASKTGSQETQYF. The chain employs TRBV5-6 and TRBJ2-5, with 7 bases lining up with TRBD1. The trim removed 8 bases at V and 1 base at J, leaving 5 bases unmatched. Per germline, CDR1 SGHDT and CDR2 YYEEEE. CDR3 size: 13 residues. Full variable domain (outside the CDR3, taken from reference TRBV5-6 and TRBJ2-5): DAGVTQSPTHLIKTRGQQVTLRCSPKSGHDTVSWYQQALGQGPQFIFQYYEEEERQRGNFPDRFSGHQFPNYSSELNVNALLLGDSALYLCASKTGSQETQYFGPGTRLLVL.

The genes are TRBV27 and TRBJ2-1; 7 nucleotides line up with TRBD2. The CDR3 covers 16 residues. Per germline, CDR1 MNHEY and CDR2 SMNVEV (reference sequence). V lost 2 bases to trimming and J lost 0 bases; unmatched junction nucleotides: 4. CDR3 sequence reads: CASSLMGGNSYNEQFF. The DNA of the CDR3 is TGTGCCAGCAGTTTAATGGGAGGGAACTCCTACAATGAGCAGTTCTTC.